This T cell receptor (beta chain) was obtained from a study of T cells after yellow fever vaccination (dated by TCRdb to between 2017 and 2020). Regarding the complete study: The SMART-Seq v4 Ultra Low Input RNA kit was used to prepare libraries from fractions with low cell numbers. To follow T-cell clones before and after primary and booster YFV17D yellow fever vaccination, bulk TCR alpha and beta repertoires were sequenced over time. Two healthy male donors, one aged 18 to 30 and one aged 30 to 40 years, made up the cohort. Bulk PBMC replicates and cell subsets were isolated from blood drawn at multiple timepoints before and after both primary and secondary immunization. Here is what the overall study found, with its caveats: After the booster, most clones that had expanded after primary vaccination were detected again (around 95% of CD4 and more than 80% of CD8), suggesting broad maintenance of memory. A small share of clonotypes was detected in both CD4 and CD8 compartments, with the overlap likely arising from convergent recombination. Only a couple of donors were included in the study, so the extent to which the findings can be generalized is limited. Compared with the primary T-cell response, the secondary T-cell response was weaker but faster, peaking on day 5 rather than day 15. Computational filtering was required because FACS-sorted repertoires could contain abundant contaminating clonotypes from the bulk population.

In regard to this clonotype: The clone's antigen remains unknown. No much larger clone exists at a distance of one base, and base qualities are not known.

TCR cDNA was made using 5'RACE template switching, a step that added a universal primer site and unique molecular identifiers. Priming of cDNA synthesis was performed from both the TCR alpha and TCR beta constant segments. Two PCR steps were used to amplify libraries, with sample barcodes and sequencing adapters being added in the second step. Libraries were sequenced on Illumina HiSeq 2500 (2x100 bp) or NovaSeq (2x150 bp). The study's processing was this. Demultiplexing of reads and collapsing into UMI consensus sequences were performed with MIGEC, and V(D)J alignment was carried out with MiXCR. Vaccine-responding clonotypes were identified with edgeR using replicate PBMC samples, with FDR below 0.01 and a log2 fold change above 5 up to day 15 being required. CD4 or CD8 identity was assigned to each bulk clonotype according to whether the clonotype was present at higher abundance in the sequenced CD4 repertoire or the sequenced CD8 repertoire. Through fastp at Q25 and MiXCR, TCRdb rebuilt clones from the public reads, retaining in-frame beta chains. Every distinct CDR3 protein forms one entry, paired with its most common genes and DNA. These V and J calls derive from TCRdb rather than the authors' analysis. The sample profile shows under 550,000 distinct CDR3 sequences; about a fifth of them were found once. About 16% of the sample is held by the ten biggest clonotypes.

The CDR3 contains 14 residues, cysteine and phenylalanine counted. The sequence is cut down to CDR3 DNA, 42 bases in frame from base 1. The germline V gene (reference sequence) provides CDR1 SGHNT and CDR2 YYREEE. V and J are truncated by 3 bases and 0 bases respectively, leaving an intervening sequence of 7 bases. What this sample's treatment or condition label stands for: live attenuated yellow fever vaccine strain. Two biological replicates of bulk PBMCs were collected at each blood-draw timepoint. PBMCs were isolated from peripheral blood using a standard Ficoll-Paque protocol. TriZol was used to extract RNA from bulk PBMCs, from CD4 and CD8 fractions, and from dextramer-positive and dextramer-negative fractions.

The chain joins TRBV5-4 to TRBJ2-4, with the D gene uncertain. This TCR came from a man aged 18 to 35 who received the YFV17D yellow fever vaccine. The specimen comprised PBMCs, sampled 21 days after the first yellow fever vaccination. The nucleotides read TGTGCCAGCAGCTCTCCTTCAGCCAAAAACATTCAGTACTTC. It translates as CASSSPSAKNIQYF.